The sample holds many counts of the clone carrying this TCR beta chain. Its antigen is not identified. Germline V gene lookup returns CDR1 MNHEY and CDR2 SMNVEV (reference sequence). Trimming took 6 bases from V and 1 from J, leaving 3 bases between them. This CDR3 comprises 12 residues. Unique molecular identifiers tagged individual cDNA molecules. TCRdb re-derived calls from the 5' RACE reads in MiXCR, one entry per CDR3 protein. The data contain some 61,000 distinct CDR3 sequences, 10% of them singletons. The sample belongs to a study of early T cells in non-severe SARS-CoV-2 infection. Study-wide background: Sequencing used unsorted whole-blood bulk RNA, so chains lack pairing.

The study, taken as a whole, reports: Private and CD4 specificities were missed by VDJdb matching, skewed to anti-spike CD8.

The sample comprised whole blood. The clonotype originates from an adult who was a healthcare worker with PCR-confirmed SARS-CoV-2 infection or an uninfected control (not recorded which). This chain uses TRBV27 with TRBJ2-2; no clear D. CDR3 nucleotides: TGTGCCAGCAGCGGGAACACCGGGGAGCTGTTTTTT. This sequence encodes CASSGNTGELFF.